This T cell receptor (beta chain) was recorded in a study of tumor-infiltrating lymphocytes in primary liver carcinoma. As for the study in general: Subjects consisted of male and female patients aged 30 to 69 years.

For each extraction, RNA and DNA were obtained together from about 21-30 mg of unsorted bulk tissue. This CDR3 is 15 amino acids long. Germline V CDR1 and CDR2: SGHTA, FQGNSA. The V and J ends lost 2 bases and 1 base respectively, with 6 bases between them. This clonotype is a singleton in its sample. Its antigen remains unidentified. Whole-study results and caveats: Only about 7.5-25% of top clones appeared in all five tumor regions. Lower overlap was observed for tumor-adjacent and tumor-blood pairs relative to tumor region pairs.

Researchers generated TCR beta cDNA from roughly 500 ng of total RNA, relying on a constant-region primer. Library construction for TCR beta comprised three nested multiplex PCR rounds performed with slightly modified ARM-PCR. The first two PCR rounds, roughly 11 cycles each, used TRBV1-TRBV30 forward primers and a C-beta reverse primer. Via MiXCR, TCRdb re-called the multiplex PCR reads, giving one row per CDR3 protein. Of roughly 190,000 distinct CDR3 sequences in the sample, about 85% were seen once. The source material was tumor tissue from primary liver carcinoma. This sequence originates from a man aged 35 to 55 with primary liver carcinoma and hepatitis B virus infection. The genes are TRBV7-2 and TRBJ2-6; possible D gene TRBD1, 5 bases. The CDR3 coding sequence is TGTGCCAGCAGCTTAAAGGGGTCTGGGGCCAACGTCCTGACTTTC. Its protein product is CASSLKGSGANVLTF.